The 3 T cell receptor beta chains below all came from one sample that was sequenced in a study of T cell repertoires in cytomegalovirus infection. What these receptors recognize is not known. TCRdb processed the reads anew with MiXCR; each CDR3 protein has one entry. The sample carries 830,000 or so distinct CDR3 sequences, about 31% recorded once. The sequences come from cultured CD8+ T cells from PBMCs, collected from culture after CMV antigen stimulation. The receptor source for this set is a human donor in good health (CMV status not recorded). Some clones in this sample may be carry-over from other donors' samples.

The chain is built from TRBV24-1 and TRBJ1-5; D ambiguous. Between the trimmed V and J ends, which lost 1 base and 1 base, there was a span of 4 bases. The CDR3 loop spans 14 amino acids. Germline V gives CDR1 KGHDR, CDR2 SFDVKD. CDR3 nucleotide sequence: TGTGCCACCAGTGATTTTCAGAGCAATCAGCCCCAGCATTTT. It specifies CATSDFQSNQPQHF.

The chain uses TRBV9 and TRBJ1-4; no clear D. V lost 4 bases to trimming and J lost 4 bases, with 14 bases between them. The CDR3 runs to 15 residues. The germline gives CDR1 SGDLS, CDR2 YYNGEE. CDR3 amino acids: CASSPTSAGNEKLFF. The CDR3 DNA follows: TGTGCCAGCAGCCCCACGTCCGCCGGTAATGAAAAACTGTTTTTT.

Comment on this clonotype: The junction and the germline gene differ at one end; a read error may be behind it. V and J are TRBV11-1 and TRBJ2-3; D call uncertain. This CDR3 is 14 amino acids long. Germline values: CDR1 SGHAT, CDR2 FQDESV (reference sequence). DNA of the CDR3: TGTGTCAGCAGCCAAGACTCTTACACAGATACGCAGTATTTT. This sequence encodes CVSSQDSYTDTQYF.